Listed below are T cell receptor beta chains from one sample, sequenced in a study of shared T cell receptors in the human thymus. Data came from immunoSEQ multiplex PCR; TCRdb stores just in-frame clones and leaves some out. The table shows approximately 760,000 clones, with approximately 85% occurring only once. These same data were also listed under a study on human thymus T cells.

The sequencing sample was made of thymocytes. The receptors originated from a girl less than two years old with a congenital heart defect. CDR3s include the opening cysteine and the closing phenylalanine or tryptophan. Fields, in order: V gene, clone size, J gene, D gene, CDR3 DNA, CDR3 protein. D genes are given only for firm matches. Clone size is given for some rows only: seen once, a few or many times, or a class if the clone is expanded.

v_gene: TRBV2
abundance: .
j_gene: TRBJ1-1
d_gene: .
CDR3nt: TGTGCCAGCAGTAAGACAGGTTCGCAAATGAACACTGAAGCTTTCTTT
CDR3aa: CASSKTGSQMNTEAFF

v_gene: TRBV10-1
abundance: .
j_gene: TRBJ2-3
d_gene: .
CDR3nt: TGCGCCAGCAGTGAGTCCCGGAGGGTGTTAGATACGCAGTATTTT
CDR3aa: CASSESRRVLDTQYF

v_gene: TRBV16
abundance: .
j_gene: TRBJ1-2
d_gene: .
CDR3nt: TGTGCCAGCAGCCAATCGACAAGTGCCCTGGTCGTGAGTGGCTACACCTTC
CDR3aa: CASSQSTSALVVSGYTF

v_gene: TRBV2
abundance: .
j_gene: TRBJ2-4
d_gene: .
CDR3nt: TGTGCCAGCAGTGAAATGCGCTGCGGGGTAGTCAAAAACATTCAGTACTTC
CDR3aa: CASSEMRCGVVKNIQYF

v_gene: TRBV5-1
abundance: .
j_gene: TRBJ2-1
d_gene: TRBD2
CDR3nt: TGCGCCAGCAGCTCCCTAATAATTACTAGCGGGGGGTTCTCCTACAATGAGCAGTTCTTC
CDR3aa: CASSSLIITSGGFSYNEQFF

v_gene: TRBV27
abundance: .
j_gene: TRBJ2-1
d_gene: TRBD2
CDR3nt: TGTGCCAGCAGTCCCTCAGGACTAGCGGCCAAGAGCTCCTACAATGAGCAGTTCTTC
CDR3aa: CASSPSGLAAKSSYNEQFF

v_gene: TRBV5-4
abundance: .
j_gene: TRBJ2-1
d_gene: TRBD2
CDR3nt: TGTGCCAGCAGCTGGGGATTGGTAGCGGGGGGGAGGGTCCGGGACAATGAGCAGTTCTTC
CDR3aa: CASSWGLVAGGRVRDNEQFF

v_gene: TRBV27
abundance: .
j_gene: TRBJ1-4
d_gene: .
CDR3nt: TGTGCCAGCAGTTTATCCCGCGGAGGGGGGGAGGTTAAGGGGGAAAAACTGTTTTTT
CDR3aa: CASSLSRGGGEVKGEKLFF

v_gene: TRBV19
abundance: .
j_gene: TRBJ2-1
d_gene: TRBD2
CDR3nt: TGTGCCAGTAGTAGGACTAGCGGGCCAACCTACAATGAGCAGTTCTTC
CDR3aa: CASSRTSGPTYNEQFF

v_gene: TRBV6-5
abundance: .
j_gene: TRBJ1-3
d_gene: .
CDR3nt: TGTGCCAGCAGTTTTGGACAGGGAAACACCATATATTTT
CDR3aa: CASSFGQGNTIYF

v_gene: TRBV28
abundance: .
j_gene: TRBJ1-1
d_gene: .
CDR3nt: TGTGCCAGCTTGCAGGGGAACACTGAAGCTTTCTTT
CDR3aa: CASLQGNTEAFF

v_gene: TRBV6-5
abundance: .
j_gene: TRBJ1-5
d_gene: .
CDR3nt: TGTGCCAGCAGTTACTCGAGACAGGGCAATCAGCCCCAGCATTTT
CDR3aa: CASSYSRQGNQPQHF

v_gene: TRBV5-5
abundance: once
j_gene: TRBJ1-3
d_gene: TRBD1
CDR3nt: TGTGCCAGCAGCGCCAACCCGACAGGGTTTGGTTTTGGAAACACCATATATTTT
CDR3aa: CASSANPTGFGFGNTIYF

v_gene: TRBV6-5
abundance: few
j_gene: TRBJ2-7
d_gene: TRBD2
CDR3nt: TGTGCCAGCAGTGGCCTGCGGGGGGGTATATACGAGCAGTACTTC
CDR3aa: CASSGLRGGIYEQYF

v_gene: TRBV5-6
abundance: .
j_gene: TRBJ2-7
d_gene: TRBD1
CDR3nt: TGTGCCAGCAGCTTGCTTGGACAGGGGACGGAAGAGCAGTACTTC
CDR3aa: CASSLLGQGTEEQYF

v_gene: TRBV5-1
abundance: .
j_gene: TRBJ1-1
d_gene: TRBD1
CDR3nt: TGCGCCAGCGGATTCACAGGGGGCGGTGAGGCTTTCTTT
CDR3aa: CASGFTGGGEAFF

v_gene: TRBV5-1
abundance: few
j_gene: TRBJ1-5
d_gene: TRBD1
CDR3nt: TGCGCCAGCAGCCCCGGGACAGGGGGCGGCCCGAGCAATCAGCCCCAGCATTTT
CDR3aa: CASSPGTGGGPSNQPQHF

v_gene: TRBV9
abundance: .
j_gene: TRBJ2-3
d_gene: .
CDR3nt: TGTGCCAGCAGCGTGTGGGGGGGGGCCCTAGATACGCAGTATTTT
CDR3aa: CASSVWGGALDTQYF

v_gene: TRBV5-1
abundance: few
j_gene: TRBJ2-7
d_gene: .
CDR3nt: TGCGCCAGCAGCTTGGGTGGGGGGAGCTCCTACGAGCAGTACTTC
CDR3aa: CASSLGGGSSYEQYF

v_gene: TRBV5-6
abundance: .
j_gene: TRBJ1-1
d_gene: .
CDR3nt: TGTGCCAGCAGGCTACAGGCCTCCCCGAACACTGAAGCTTTCTTT
CDR3aa: CASRLQASPNTEAFF

v_gene: TRBV4-3
abundance: .
j_gene: TRBJ2-7
d_gene: .
CDR3nt: TGCGCCAGCAGCCAATGGGCAACGACAGATACGAACACCTACGAGCAGTACTTC
CDR3aa: CASSQWATTDTNTYEQYF

v_gene: TRBV29-1
abundance: .
j_gene: TRBJ2-1
d_gene: TRBD2
CDR3nt: TGCAGCGTTGACGGTCTAGCGGGGGGCAATGAGCAGTTCTTC
CDR3aa: CSVDGLAGGNEQFF

v_gene: TRBV6-5
abundance: .
j_gene: TRBJ1-2
d_gene: TRBD1
CDR3nt: TGTGCCAGCAGAGCTCTACCAGGGACAGGGTGGGGCTACACCTTC
CDR3aa: CASRALPGTGWGYTF

v_gene: TRBV6-1
abundance: once
j_gene: TRBJ2-5
d_gene: .
CDR3nt: TGTGCCAGCAGTGAATCGGGAGAAGAGACCCAGTACTTC
CDR3aa: CASSESGEETQYF

v_gene: TRBV6-5
abundance: .
j_gene: TRBJ2-5
d_gene: .
CDR3nt: TGTGCCAGCAGTCGCCTTGGGCGCCAAGAGACCCAGTACTTC
CDR3aa: CASSRLGRQETQYF

v_gene: TRBV6-5
abundance: few
j_gene: TRBJ1-1
d_gene: TRBD1
CDR3nt: TGTGCCAGCAGCGACAGGGGGGGAAACACTGAAGCTTTCTTT
CDR3aa: CASSDRGGNTEAFF

v_gene: TRBV5-5
abundance: .
j_gene: TRBJ2-1
d_gene: .
CDR3nt: TGTGCCAGCAGCAGGCTAGCTAGGGTCAGCTCCTACAATGAGCAGTTCTTC
CDR3aa: CASSRLARVSSYNEQFF

v_gene: TRBV5-1
abundance: .
j_gene: TRBJ1-3
d_gene: TRBD1
CDR3nt: TGCGCCAGCAGCATCCCCGGGACAGGGAGAAACACCATATATTTT
CDR3aa: CASSIPGTGRNTIYF

v_gene: TRBV27
abundance: once
j_gene: TRBJ2-7
d_gene: TRBD1
CDR3nt: TGTGCCAGCAGTCCCCGCGGGCCTGGGACAGGCATAGGGGGAACCTACGAGCAGTACTTC
CDR3aa: CASSPRGPGTGIGGTYEQYF

v_gene: TRBV2
abundance: .
j_gene: TRBJ2-1
d_gene: TRBD2
CDR3nt: TGTGCCAGCAGCCGTAGCCTAGCGGGGAACTACAATGAGCAGTTCTTC
CDR3aa: CASSRSLAGNYNEQFF

v_gene: TRBV6-1
abundance: .
j_gene: TRBJ2-5
d_gene: TRBD2
CDR3nt: TGTGCCAGCAGTGTGACTAGCGGGGGGGCCGCCCAGTACTTC
CDR3aa: CASSVTSGGAAQYF

v_gene: TRBV28
abundance: .
j_gene: TRBJ2-7
d_gene: TRBD2
CDR3nt: TGTGCCAGCATTGGTTCTAGCGGGGGGCCCCGTTCCTACGAGCAGTACTTC
CDR3aa: CASIGSSGGPRSYEQYF

v_gene: TRBV12-5
abundance: .
j_gene: TRBJ2-3
d_gene: .
CDR3nt: TGTGCTAGTGGTTTTGTTGCCGATAGCATCGGCACAGATACGCAGTATTTT
CDR3aa: CASGFVADSIGTDTQYF

v_gene: TRBV19
abundance: .
j_gene: TRBJ1-5
d_gene: TRBD1
CDR3nt: TGTGCCAGTAGTCCCACCCTCGGGACAGGAAAGAAGAATCAGCCCCAGCATTTT
CDR3aa: CASSPTLGTGKKNQPQHF

v_gene: TRBV7-2
abundance: .
j_gene: TRBJ1-2
d_gene: .
CDR3nt: TGTGCCAGCAGCTTAGCGGGGCTGGATCATCAGGGCTACACCTTC
CDR3aa: CASSLAGLDHQGYTF

v_gene: TRBV29-1
abundance: .
j_gene: TRBJ2-5
d_gene: .
CDR3nt: TGCAGCGTGGGAACTCGTCAGGGGCAAGAGACCCAGTACTTC
CDR3aa: CSVGTRQGQETQYF

v_gene: TRBV4-3
abundance: .
j_gene: TRBJ1-3
d_gene: .
CDR3nt: TGCGCCAGCAGCCAAGATGGAAGGGAGTCGGCGAGGAACACCATATATTTT
CDR3aa: CASSQDGRESARNTIYF

v_gene: TRBV11-2
abundance: few
j_gene: TRBJ1-6
d_gene: TRBD1
CDR3nt: TGTGCCAGCAGCTTGACAGGGCATAATTCACCCCTCCACTTT
CDR3aa: CASSLTGHNSPLHF

v_gene: TRBV27
abundance: few
j_gene: TRBJ1-1
d_gene: .
CDR3nt: TGTGCCACCACCTCCGGGACTGAAGCTTTCTTT
CDR3aa: CATTSGTEAFF

v_gene: TRBV7-6
abundance: .
j_gene: TRBJ2-5
d_gene: TRBD1
CDR3nt: TGTGCCAGCAGCTTACCAGGGGGCATCCAAGAGACCCAGTACTTC
CDR3aa: CASSLPGGIQETQYF

v_gene: TRBV6-6
abundance: .
j_gene: TRBJ2-5
d_gene: .
CDR3nt: TGTGCCAGCAGTTACCCCATTACTTCGGAGACCCAGTACTTC
CDR3aa: CASSYPITSETQYF

v_gene: TRBV6-4
abundance: .
j_gene: TRBJ2-2
d_gene: TRBD1
CDR3nt: TGTGCCAGCAGTGACTCAGAAGTCGCGGGGCAGGGGGCCACCGGGGAGCTGTTTTTT
CDR3aa: CASSDSEVAGQGATGELFF

v_gene: TRBV7-6
abundance: .
j_gene: TRBJ1-1
d_gene: TRBD1
CDR3nt: TGTGCCAGCAGCGCAAAAGTCAGACAGGGGGCTAAGAACACTGAAGCTTTCTTT
CDR3aa: CASSAKVRQGAKNTEAFF

v_gene: TRBV12-2
abundance: .
j_gene: TRBJ2-1
d_gene: .
CDR3nt: TGTGCAAGTCGCTTAGTAGGGGACACTTACAATGAGCAGTTCTTC
CDR3aa: CASRLVGDTYNEQFF

v_gene: TRBV29-1
abundance: .
j_gene: TRBJ2-2
d_gene: .
CDR3nt: TGCAGCGTTGATGTTAGGGGCCGCACCGGGGAGCTGTTTTTT
CDR3aa: CSVDVRGRTGELFF

v_gene: TRBV5-1
abundance: .
j_gene: TRBJ2-3
d_gene: .
CDR3nt: TGCGCCAGCAGTGTCCCTACTAGTGATACGCAGTATTTT
CDR3aa: CASSVPTSDTQYF

v_gene: TRBV5-6
abundance: .
j_gene: TRBJ2-3
d_gene: TRBD1
CDR3nt: TGTGCCAGCAGCTTACGAAAGACAGGGAATGGGACAGATACGCAGTATTTT
CDR3aa: CASSLRKTGNGTDTQYF

v_gene: TRBV12-5
abundance: .
j_gene: TRBJ1-1
d_gene: .
CDR3nt: TGTGCTAGTGGTTTGGTAACAGGGCCCTTGAACACTGAAGCTTTCTTT
CDR3aa: CASGLVTGPLNTEAFF

v_gene: TRBV11-1
abundance: .
j_gene: TRBJ1-6
d_gene: TRBD1
CDR3nt: TGTGCCAGCAGGTCCGGGACAGGGGACAGCTCCTATAATTCACCCCTCCACTTT
CDR3aa: CASRSGTGDSSYNSPLHF

v_gene: TRBV7-6
abundance: .
j_gene: TRBJ2-2
d_gene: .
CDR3nt: TGTGCCAGCAGCTTAGTTCCCGTCCCGACTAGTTCGGCCGGGGAGCTGTTTTTT
CDR3aa: CASSLVPVPTSSAGELFF

v_gene: TRBV5-4
abundance: .
j_gene: TRBJ1-2
d_gene: TRBD1
CDR3nt: TGTGCCAGCAGCCTTCGACAGGGGTATGGCTACACCTTC
CDR3aa: CASSLRQGYGYTF

v_gene: TRBV27
abundance: .
j_gene: TRBJ1-1
d_gene: .
CDR3nt: TGTGCCAGCAGTCTTATGGGGCGGGGAAGTGCCACTGAAGCTTTCTTT
CDR3aa: CASSLMGRGSATEAFF

v_gene: TRBV7-9
abundance: .
j_gene: TRBJ2-3
d_gene: TRBD2
CDR3nt: TGTGCCAGCAGCTCTAGCGGGGGAGGCACAGATACGCAGTATTTT
CDR3aa: CASSSSGGGTDTQYF

v_gene: TRBV29-1
abundance: .
j_gene: TRBJ1-2
d_gene: .
CDR3nt: TGCAGGGTCAAGACGGAAGGACTGCATAAGGAGGGTGGCTACACCTTC
CDR3aa: CRVKTEGLHKEGGYTF